These 31 T cell receptor beta chains share one sample of origin, sequenced in a study of T cell repertoires in cytomegalovirus infection. No antigen has been identified for these receptors. TCRdb ran MiXCR on the reads and lists one entry per CDR3 protein. This table holds hundreds of thousands of distinct CDR3 sequences, roughly 46% found once. Sequencing used cultured PBMCs, obtained from culture after CMV antigen stimulation. The origin of the receptors is a human donor in good health (CMV status not recorded). Some clones in this sample may be carry-over from other donors' samples.

The chain uses TRBV7-6 and TRBJ1-6; D gene ambiguous. V gave up 1 base and J gave up 10 bases, with 17 bases separating them. Germline V CDR1 and CDR2: SGHVS, FNYEAQ. The CDR3 consists of 16 residues. The CDR3: CASSLDPALRHSPLHF. The CDR3, as DNA: TGTGCCAGCAGCTTAGATCCGGCCCTAAGACACTCACCCCTCCACTTT.

This clonotype was counted a few times. The chain has TRBV7-2 and TRBJ2-1; a possible D gene is TRBD2 (6 bases). The CDR3 extends over 14 amino acids. Germline CDR1 and CDR2: SGHTA and FQGNSA. Between the trimmed V and J ends, which lost 5 bases and 8 bases, there was a span of 16 bases. In DNA, the CDR3 is TGTGCCAGCAGCCCTGGGGCGCCTAGCGATGAGCAGTTCTTC. It translates to CASSPGAPSDEQFF.

The chain couples TRBV14 to TRBJ2-1; no definite D call. Germline CDR1 SGHDN, CDR2 FVKESK. The CDR3 spans 13 residues. Trimming stripped 0 bases from V and 9 bases from J, with 9 bases between. DNA of the CDR3: TGTGCCAGCAGCCAAGACCCATCGTTTGAGCAGTTCTTC. Translating gives CASSQDPSFEQFF.

V usage is TRBV19 and J usage is TRBJ1-6, with unresolved D. V lost 3 bases, J lost 0 bases, and 9 bases lay in between. There are 16 residues in the CDR3. Germline V gene data show CDR1 as LNHDA and CDR2 as SQIVND (reference sequence). The CDR3 region is CASSIHGSSYNSPLHF. CDR3 in DNA: TGTGCCAGTAGTATCCACGGGAGCTCCTATAATTCACCCCTCCACTTT.

The rearrangement joins TRBV7-2 to TRBJ2-3; perhaps TRBD1 as D (5 bases). The germline V and J ends were trimmed by 5 bases and 1 base, with 22 bases remaining between them. The CDR3 totals 18 residues. Germline-derived CDR1 and CDR2 are SGHTA and FQGNSA. The CDR3 reads CASSPRFPTRARTDTQYF. CDR3 coding DNA: TGTGCCAGCAGCCCGAGGTTTCCTACCAGGGCTCGCACAGATACGCAGTATTTT.

The V and J genes are TRBV10-3 and TRBJ2-2; 7 nucleotides match TRBD1. V lost 11 bases, J lost 2 bases, and 8 bases stayed unmatched. Per the germline V gene, CDR1 is ENHRY and CDR2 is SYGVKD. The CDR3 consists of 14 residues. CDR3 in amino acids: CASEDRLNTGELFF. As DNA, the CDR3 is TGTGCCTCTGAGGACAGGCTTAACACCGGGGAGCTGTTTTTT.

This clonotype was counted a few times. This sequence joins TRBV7-9 and TRBJ2-7; TRBD1 might be the D (5 bases). This CDR3 is built from 13 residues. Germline values: CDR1 SEHNR, CDR2 FQNEAQ (reference sequence). V was pared by 11 bases and J by 1 base, with 15 bases between. CDR3 in DNA: TGTGCCTCGACTGTTAAGGGGTCCTACGAGCAGTACTTC. Amino acid sequence: CASTVKGSYEQYF.

This clonotype has more than one count but fewer than ten. This chain links TRBV11-2 with TRBJ2-2; 7 nucleotides agree with TRBD1. In germline, CDR1 is SGHAT, CDR2 FQNNGV. The CDR3 sequence is 18 residues long. Trimming took 1 base from V and 0 from J; bases not matched to a gene: 8. As DNA, the CDR3 is TGTGCCAGCAGCTTAGGAGGGAGACAGGGCCCGAACACCGGGGAGCTGTTTTTT. It translates to CASSLGGRQGPNTGELFF.

This clonotype was seen a few times. The V and J genes are TRBV7-9 and TRBJ2-7; D may be TRBD2 (6 bases). The V gene lost 1 base and the J gene lost 6 bases, with 13 bases spanning the gap. CDR3 length: 14 residues. Per germline, CDR1 SEHNR and CDR2 FQNEAQ (reference sequence). The CDR3 spells CASSLVGGRGEQYF. CDR3 nucleotides: TGTGCCAGCAGCTTAGTGGGGGGTAGGGGCGAGCAGTACTTC. Supplemented by reference TRBV7-9 and TRBJ2-7, the full variable domain reads DTGVSQNPRHKITKRGQNVTFRCDPISEHNRLYWYRQTLGQGPEFLTYFQNEAQLEKSRLLSDRFSAERPKGSFSTLEIQRTEQGDSAMYLCASSLVGGRGEQYFGPGTRLTVT.

This clonotype was counted a few times. The chain is built from TRBV19 and TRBJ1-2; D not resolved. This CDR3 contains 12 residues. Looked up from germline, CDR1 is LNHDA and CDR2 is SQIVND (reference sequence). Trimming stripped 9 bases from V and 6 bases from J, with 14 bases between. This chain's CDR3 is CASKKGLNGYTF. The DNA of the CDR3 is TGTGCCAGCAAGAAGGGCCTGAATGGCTACACCTTC.

Remarks on this clonotype: At one of its ends the junction is not consistent with the germline gene, which may arise from a read error. V usage is TRBV6-1 and J usage is TRBJ1-6, with D tentatively TRBD1 (5 bases). There are 18 residues in the CDR3. Germline CDR1 and CDR2: MNHNS and SASEGT. CDR3 in amino acids: CASSYDRRGNYYNSSLHF. The CDR3 nucleotides are TGTGCCAGCAGTTACGATCGTAGGGGCAACTACTATAATTCATCCCTCCACTTT.

This chain joins TRBV6-2 or TRBV6-3 and TRBJ2-1; D not certain. CDR3 size: 14 residues. Germline assignment: CDR1 MNHEY and CDR2 SVGEGT. V lost 3 bases, J lost 4 bases, and 10 bases lay in between. The CDR3 here is CASSYGQPYNEQFF. DNA of the CDR3: TGTGCCAGCAGTTATGGGCAGCCGTACAATGAGCAGTTCTTC.

This chain uses TRBV7-6 with TRBJ2-1; D tentatively fits TRBD1 or TRBD2 (6 bases each). V lost 0 bases and J 12 bases, leaving 24 bases between the germline ends. The CDR3 has 17 amino acids. Germline V lookup: CDR1 SGHVS, CDR2 FNYEAQ. CDR3 region: CASSLAPRGRGTRRQFF. CDR3 coding DNA: TGTGCCAGCAGCTTAGCGCCCCGGGGGCGAGGGACCCGTCGGCAGTTCTTC.

J is TRBJ2-7 and V is TRBV5-1; D gene unclear. V lost 5 bases to trimming and J lost 2 bases, with 11 bases between them. The CDR3 runs 13 residues. Germline V CDR1 and CDR2: SGHRS, YFSETQ. As DNA, the CDR3 is TGCGCCAGCAGGGACCCGGCGGCCTACGAGCAGTACTTC. Protein: CASRDPAAYEQYF.

This chain links TRBV6-6 with TRBJ2-1, with D unclear. V lost 5 bases and J lost 16, with 15 bases in between. Germline V lookup: CDR1 MNHNY, CDR2 SVGAGI (reference sequence). CDR3 length: 11 amino acids. Written as DNA, the CDR3 is TGTGCCAGCAGTCCGGACCCTAGTCACTTCTTC. Translating gives CASSPDPSHFF.

The chain couples TRBV7-2 to TRBJ2-1; TRBD2 matches at 11 bases. Trimming removed 7 bases from V and 3 bases from J; junction bases left unmatched: 5. Germline CDR1 reads SGHTA; CDR2 reads FQGNSA. The length of the CDR3 is 15 residues. The CDR3 sequence is CASKVLAGGYNEQFF. In nucleotides, the CDR3 is TGTGCCAGCAAGGTCCTAGCGGGAGGCTACAATGAGCAGTTCTTC.

The chain has TRBV12-5 and TRBJ2-1; no firm D call. Germline V lookup: CDR1 LGHNT, CDR2 FRNRAP. CDR3 length equals 15 residues. V shed 6 bases and J shed 1 base, with 13 bases lying between them. CDR3 protein: CASGWWLGSYNEQFF. The CDR3 DNA reads as TGTGCTAGTGGGTGGTGGTTGGGGTCCTACAATGAGCAGTTCTTC.

This clonotype has more than one count but fewer than ten. The chain couples TRBV4-3 to TRBJ1-5; D is unclear. Deletions cut 0 bases from V and 3 bases from J, with 6 bases between. CDR3 length equals 14 residues. Germline values: CDR1 LGHNA, CDR2 YSLEER. Written as DNA, the CDR3 is TGCGCCAGCAGCCAAGATAGGTACAATCAGCCCCAGCATTTT. Translating gives CASSQDRYNQPQHF.

This clonotype showed up just a few times. This chain joins TRBV19 and TRBJ2-1; D gene unclear. There are 15 residues in the CDR3. V was pared by 7 bases and J by 0 bases, with 13 bases between. Germline V gives CDR1 LNHDA, CDR2 SQIVND (reference sequence). CDR3 DNA: TGTGCCAGTACCCGACAAATGAGCTCCTACAATGAGCAGTTCTTC. Its protein product is CASTRQMSSYNEQFF. The variable domain in full, completed from reference TRBV19 and TRBJ2-1, reads DGGITQSPKYLFRKEGQNVTLSCEQNLNHDAMYWYRQDPGQGLRLIYYSQIVNDFQKGDIAEGYSVSREKKESFPLTVTSAQKNPTAFYLCASTRQMSSYNEQFFGPGTRLTVL.

J is TRBJ2-3 and V is TRBV2, with D unresolved. V was pared by 6 bases and J by 2 bases, with 9 bases between. CDR3 length: 13 amino acids. The germline V gene has CDR1 SNHLY and CDR2 FYNNEI. The chain's CDR3 is CASSETPTDTQYF. Here the CDR3 DNA reads TGTGCCAGCAGCGAGACTCCCACAGATACGCAGTATTTT.

The gene calls are TRBV20-1 and TRBJ1-5; possible D gene TRBD1, 5 bases. The CDR3 length is 14 residues. Trimming shortened V by 3 bases and J by 3 bases, and 12 bases separated the two germline ends. CDR1 DFQATT and CDR2 SNEGSKA come from the germline V gene (reference sequence). The CDR3 DNA reads TGCAGTGCTAGTTCCGGGACTTACAATCAGCCCCAGCATTTT. This translates into CSASSGTYNQPQHF.

This clonotype has a single count. J is TRBJ1-5 and V is TRBV7-8; D call uncertain. The length of the CDR3 is 14 residues. V lost 4 bases, J lost 2 bases, and 9 bases lay in between. The germline gives CDR1 SGHVS, CDR2 FQNEAQ. The CDR3 loop reads CASSSGRCNQPQHF. DNA of the CDR3: TGTGCCAGCAGCTCCGGACGGTGCAATCAGCCCCAGCATTTT.

This clonotype was found a few times. The chain has TRBV15 and TRBJ2-4, with 10 nucleotides matching TRBD2. CDR1 LNHNV and CDR2 YYDKDF come from the germline V gene (reference sequence). V was clipped by 4 bases and J by 4 bases; unmatched bases: 7. This CDR3 has 16 residues. The CDR3 region has the DNA TGTGCCACCAGCATCAAGCTAGCGGGAGAAAAAAACATTCAGTACTTC. Protein product: CATSIKLAGEKNIQYF. The complete variable domain, with remaining parts taken from reference TRBV15 and TRBJ2-4, reads DAMVIQNPRYQVTQFGKPVTLSCSQTLNHNVMYWYQQKSSQAPKLLFHYYDKDFNNEADTPDNFQSRRPNTSFCFLDIRSPGLGDTAMYLCATSIKLAGEKNIQYFGAGTRLSVL.

This clonotype was counted only a few times. The chain employs TRBV7-2 and TRBJ2-1; 10 bases align to TRBD2. The junction had 8 bases not matched to a gene; V was cut back by 4 bases and J by 14 bases. Germline CDR1 is SGHTA and CDR2 is FQGNSA. The CDR3 length is 13 residues. CDR3 nucleotides: TGTGCCAGCAGCTCCCAGCGGGGGGGCCCAAAGTTCTTC. Translation: CASSSQRGGPKFF.

The chain carries TRBV6-1 and TRBJ1-2, with 8 bases matching TRBD1. There are 15 residues in the CDR3. Trimming at V came to 1 base and at J to 4 bases, leaving 5 bases not matched to a gene. The germline gives CDR1 MNHNS, CDR2 SASEGT. The CDR3 sequence is CASSEEWDRTYGYTF. CDR3 DNA sequence: TGTGCCAGCAGTGAAGAATGGGACAGGACCTATGGCTACACCTTC.

Points on this clonotype: Its ends do not fully match the called genes, so a read error is possible. The V and J genes are TRBV11-2 and TRBJ2-1; perhaps TRBD2 as D (6 bases). Germline loops: CDR1 SGHAT, CDR2 FQNNGV. This CDR3 spans 11 amino acids. The DNA for the CDR3 is TGTGCCAGCAGCTCGGGACTCCTGCGGATCTTC. It specifies CASSSGLLRIF.

Here the CDR3 DNA reads TGTGCCAGCAGCTCTTTCATGAACACTGAAGCTTTCTTT. Amino acid sequence: CASSSFMNTEAFF. The V call is TRBV7-2, the J call TRBJ1-1; D not resolved. CDR3 length equals 13 residues. V lost 4 bases to trimming and J lost 0 bases, with 6 bases between them. Germline V gives CDR1 SGHTA, CDR2 FQGNSA.

The rearrangement links TRBV6-6 to TRBJ2-5, with 8 positions matching TRBD2. In germline, CDR1 is MNHNY, CDR2 SVGAGI (reference sequence). The CDR3 spans 16 residues. J lost 5 bases, V lost 0 bases, and 8 bases had no gene match. The CDR3 reads CASSYSGGGGWETQYF. CDR3 DNA sequence: TGTGCCAGCAGTTACTCAGGTGGCGGGGGGTGGGAGACCCAGTACTTC.

CDR3 nucleotide sequence: TGTGCCAGCAGTTATAAGGTGGGGACAGCGTCCTACGAGCAGTACTTC. Translated, it gives CASSYKVGTASYEQYF. The V and J genes are TRBV6-2 or TRBV6-3 and TRBJ2-7, with TRBD1 identical over 7 bases. Germline trimming cut 3 bases from V and 1 base from J; bases unmatched to any gene: 9. The CDR3 totals 16 residues. Germline assignment: CDR1 MNHEY and CDR2 SVGEGT.

The chain uses TRBV7-4 and TRBJ1-2; TRBD1 is a possible D gene (6 bases). In germline, CDR1 is SGHVT, CDR2 SQSDAQ. V was trimmed by 0 bases and J by 7 bases, leaving 12 bases between them. This CDR3 spans 14 amino acids. The CDR3 sequence: CASSLAGRGSGYTF. The CDR3 DNA sequence: TGTGCCAGCAGCTTAGCGGGCAGGGGCTCTGGCTACACCTTC.

V is TRBV4-2 and J is TRBJ1-1; D is ambiguous. From germline, CDR1 is LGHNA and CDR2 YNFKEQ. V was trimmed by 6 bases and J by 3 bases, leaving 17 bases between them. The CDR3 is 15 residues long. Here the CDR3 DNA reads TGTGCCAGCAGTCGCAAACATCCGGACGACACTGAAGCTTTCTTT. Its protein product is CASSRKHPDDTEAFF.